Sequencing of this TCR beta chain was carried out in a study of T-cell reconstitution after alpha-beta-depleted transplantation in children (dated by TCRdb to between 2015 and 2016). A note on the overall study: Using TCR repertoire profiling, the study followed T-cell immune reconstitution in a quantitative way in children after TCRalphabeta/CD19-depleted allogeneic hematopoietic cell transplantation. The research as a whole found: Over subsequent months, a decline in hyperexpanded clone frequencies was noted, and after one year, T-cell counts and TCRbeta diversity were mostly ascribed to newly produced T cells. The apparently early recovery of alphabetaT-cell counts about two months after transplant reportedly depended on only several hundred rapidly expanded clones that came from non-depleted graft cells. In some patients, the high TCRbeta diversity seen at day 60 was put down to recipient T cells and intrathymic progenitors that had survived conditioning.

Concerning this clonotype itself: Its antigen is unknown. No base quality information exists; no much larger clone differs at one position.

The protocol used for the library was PCR. Sequencing used an Illumina HiSeq 2500. TCR library preparation used molecular barcoding, with unique molecular identifiers applied to normalize quantification of the TCRbeta repertoire. TCRdb applied fastp at Q25 and MiXCR to the public reads, then kept only in-frame beta chains. Each record represents a unique CDR3 protein, reported with the most common genes and DNA among its rows. The sample profile shows some 840,000 distinct CDR3 sequences; roughly 15% of them were found once. Roughly 5% of the sample lies in the top ten. The meaning of the sample's treatment or condition label: allogeneic hematopoietic cell transplantation with graft depleted of TCRalphabeta T cells and CD19 B cells. The transplant recipients were children given TCRalphabeta/CD19-depleted allogeneic hematopoietic cell grafts. The source is a male patient younger than 18 who had a stem cell transplant for acute lymphoblastic leukemia, so the T cells may come from the graft donor. The source material was PBMCs, mostly from graft donor cells, sampled 360 days after TCRalphabeta/CD19-depleted stem cell transplant.

The DNA reads TGCGCCAGCAGCTTAGGGGACCCGGTCAATGAGCAGTTCTTC. Its translation reads: CASSLGDPVNEQFF. This sequence uses TRBV5-1 and TRBJ2-1, with the D gene possibly TRBD1 or TRBD2, each one fitting 5 bases. V is shortened by 2 bases, J by 6 bases, and the region joining them spans 12 bases. Based on the germline V gene, the CDR1 and CDR2 sequences are SGHRS and YFSETQ. The CDR3, from cysteine to phenylalanine, totals 14 residues. CDR3 DNA only is kept here, 42 bases in frame from base 1.